These 21 T cell receptor beta chains came from one sample sequenced in a study of T cell repertoires in cytomegalovirus infection (dated by TCRdb to between 2018 and 2020). The data were produced on an Illumina HiSeq 1500. The public reads were reprocessed in TCRdb via fastp at Q25 and MiXCR, keeping in-frame beta chains. Every distinct CDR3 protein forms one entry, paired with its most common genes and DNA. The sample includes around 740,000 distinct CDR3 sequences, with about 40% observed a single time. The ten largest clones add up to 2.8% of the sample. The material sequenced was PBMCs. These receptors were collected from a human donor in good health (CMV status not recorded). Some clones in this sample may be carry-over from other donors' samples.

This clonotype was counted many times. This chain uses TRBV7-6 with TRBJ2-1; 7 bases are shared with TRBD2. Germline V gene data show CDR1 as SGHVS and CDR2 as FNYEAQ. V lost 5 bases to trimming and J lost 0 bases; unmatched junction nucleotides: 22. This CDR3 spans 21 amino acids. The CDR3 sequence is CASSPSVLSSGALSSYNEQFF. CDR3 sequence (DNA): TGTGCCAGCAGCCCTAGCGTGTTGTCTAGCGGAGCCTTGAGCTCCTACAATGAGCAGTTCTTC.

This clonotype was detected only a few times. The chain employs TRBV28 and TRBJ2-2; no definite D call. CDR1 MDHEN and CDR2 SYDVKM come from the germline V gene. Between the trimmed V and J ends, which lost 8 bases and 6 bases, there was a span of 10 bases. The CDR3 consists of 12 residues. CDR3 sequence: CASGRAAGELFF. CDR3 bases: TGTGCCAGCGGCCGGGCGGCCGGGGAGCTGTTTTTT. The entire variable domain, with the rest obtained from reference TRBV28 and TRBJ2-2, is as follows: DVKVTQSSRYLVKRTGEKVFLECVQDMDHENMFWYRQDPGLGLRLIYFSYDVKMKEKGDIPEGYSVSREKKERFSLILESASTNQTSMYLCASGRAAGELFFGEGSRLTVL.

V usage is TRBV2 and J usage is TRBJ2-7; 8 bases fit TRBD1. Unmatched junction bases numbered 13, after V lost 6 bases and J lost 0 bases. This CDR3 comprises 17 residues. CDR1 is SNHLY, CDR2 FYNNEI, per germline. The DNA of the CDR3 is TGTGCCAGCAGCTACAAGTTAAAGGGACAGGACTCCTACGAGCAGTACTTC. It codes for CASSYKLKGQDSYEQYF.

This clonotype was seen a few times. The chain combines TRBV9 with TRBJ2-7; D uncertain. Trimming took off 0 bases at V and 5 bases at J, with 9 bases between the two ends. The CDR3 extends over 13 amino acids. CDR1 and CDR2 (germline): SGDLS, YYNGEE. The CDR3, as DNA: TGTGCCAGCAGCGTAGCCGGGCGGCACGAGCAGTACTTC. Its translation: CASSVAGRHEQYF. The whole variable domain, filled in from reference TRBV9 and TRBJ2-7, reads DSGVTQTPKHLITATGQRVTLRCSPRSGDLSVYWYQQSLDQGLQFLIQYYNGEERAKGNILERFSAQQFPDLHSELNLSSLELGDSALYFCASSVAGRHEQYFGPGTRLTVT.

The chain employs TRBV7-8 and TRBJ2-5, with D uncertain. The germline V gene encodes CDR1 SGHVS and CDR2 FQNEAQ. The CDR3 consists of 16 residues. Trimming took off 5 bases at V and 5 bases at J, with 21 bases between the two ends. The CDR3 here is CASSPRGSESEETQYF. The CDR3 DNA follows: TGTGCCAGCAGCCCGCGAGGTAGTGAGTCGGAGGAGACCCAGTACTTC.

This chain uses TRBV7-8 with TRBJ2-7; D might be TRBD1 (5 bases). The CDR3 is 16 residues long. CDR1 SGHVS and CDR2 FQNEAQ come from the germline V gene. Deletions cut 4 bases from V and 0 bases from J, with 16 bases between. CDR3 in DNA: TGTGCCAGCAGCTCTGCAGGGCAGGTGTGCTCCTACGAGCAGTACTTC. Translation: CASSSAGQVCSYEQYF.

The rearrangement links TRBV6-2 or TRBV6-3 to TRBJ1-1; no reliable D call. With 6 bases removed from V and 5 bases from J, the gap between germline ends came to 13 bases. The germline V gene has CDR1 MNHEY and CDR2 SVGEGT. The length of the CDR3 is 13 residues. The DNA of the CDR3 is TGTGCCAGCAGCCCCTCATGGGTGACTGAAGCTTTCTTT. It is translated as CASSPSWVTEAFF.

This clonotype was recorded many times. The chain links TRBV28 to TRBJ1-5; tentatively, D is TRBD1 (5 bases). The CDR3 is 16 residues long. From germline, CDR1 is MDHEN and CDR2 SYDVKM. V was cut by 3 bases and J by 5 bases, with 17 bases left in between. Written as DNA, the CDR3 is TGTGCCAGCAGTTTGGGGCTGCGCCAACCGCATCAGCCCCAGCATTTT. Its protein product is CASSLGLRQPHQPQHF.

This clonotype was detected only a few times. The chain joins TRBV6-1 to TRBJ2-7; 14 bases agree with TRBD2. With 6 bases clipped from V and 7 bases from J, the junction kept 8 bases outside the gene matches. Germline V CDR1 and CDR2: MNHNS, SASEGT. The CDR3 runs 15 residues. CDR3 DNA sequence: TGTGCCAGCAGGACTAGCGGGAGGGCCTTGGGGGAGCAGTACTTC. Translated: CASRTSGRALGEQYF.

This rearrangement joins TRBV5-6 to TRBJ2-7; 8 nucleotides align to TRBD1. The CDR3 has 15 amino acids. Germline V gene data show CDR1 as SGHDT and CDR2 as YYEEEE. The trim removed 4 bases at V and 3 bases at J, leaving 9 bases unmatched. CDR3: CASSGGQGRDYEQYF. Here the CDR3 DNA reads TGTGCCAGCAGCGGTGGACAGGGTCGGGACTACGAGCAGTACTTC.

The rearrangement links TRBV28 to TRBJ2-3; 10 nucleotides agree with TRBD2. V shed 9 bases, J shed 2 bases, and the junction held 5 bases outside the gene matches. Germline values: CDR1 MDHEN, CDR2 SYDVKM. This CDR3 comprises 14 residues. The CDR3 DNA follows: TGTGCCAGTAGAGCGGGGGGGACCACAGATACGCAGTATTTT. Translated: CASRAGGTTDTQYF.

This clonotype was counted a few times. This chain joins TRBV19 and TRBJ1-5; D remains unclear. Germline lookup yields CDR1 LNHDA and CDR2 SQIVND (reference sequence). Trimming removed 4 bases from V and 5 bases from J, with 6 bases in between. CDR3 size: 12 residues. This chain's CDR3 is CASSKRDQPQHF. DNA for the CDR3: TGTGCCAGTAGTAAACGGGATCAGCCCCAGCATTTT.

The chain uses TRBV6-8 and TRBJ1-6; maybe TRBD1 (6 bases). CDR3 length: 13 residues. Germline V gives CDR1 MNHGY, CDR2 SAAAGT. V lost 2 bases and J lost 10, with 9 bases in between. CDR3 nucleotide sequence: TGTGCCAGCAGTTACGGGGACAAGTCACCCCTCCACTTT. It yields the protein CASSYGDKSPLHF.

This clonotype was seen at least ten times. The chain carries TRBV20-1 and TRBJ2-1, with TRBD2 matching over 11 bases. The germline V gene encodes CDR1 DFQATT and CDR2 SNEGSKA (reference sequence). There are 16 residues in the CDR3. With 0 bases clipped from V and 8 bases from J, the junction kept 9 bases outside the gene matches. The CDR3 protein is CSARDELAGDLYEQFF. CDR3 bases: TGCAGTGCTAGAGACGAACTAGCGGGAGATCTCTATGAGCAGTTCTTC.

The genes are TRBV28 and TRBJ1-5; tentative D call: TRBD1 (6 bases). CDR3 length: 14 amino acids. Trimming removed 7 bases from V and 3 bases from J, with 13 bases in between. In germline, CDR1 is MDHEN, CDR2 SYDVKM. The CDR3 spells CASTLGGHNQPQHF. CDR3 nucleotide sequence: TGTGCCAGCACATTGGGGGGGCACAATCAGCCCCAGCATTTT.

This clonotype was seen a few times. This chain links TRBV5-6 with TRBJ2-7; D remains unclear. The CDR3 spans 14 residues. The germline V gene encodes CDR1 SGHDT and CDR2 YYEEEE. V lost 0 bases and J lost 2, with 9 bases in between. Here the CDR3 reads CASSLGGITYEQYF. The CDR3, as DNA: TGTGCCAGCAGCTTGGGCGGAATAACCTACGAGCAGTACTTC.

The rearrangement uses TRBV28 and TRBJ1-2; 12 bases agree with TRBD1. CDR3 size: 15 residues. Trimming removed 6 bases from V and 5 bases from J; junction bases left unmatched: 7. From germline, CDR1 is MDHEN and CDR2 SYDVKM. The chain's CDR3 is CASSPPGQGAYGYTF. The CDR3 DNA follows: TGTGCCAGCAGCCCTCCGGGACAGGGGGCGTATGGCTACACCTTC.

This clonotype was found many times. V usage is TRBV28 and J usage is TRBJ2-5, with D tentatively TRBD2 (6 bases). The V gene's germline CDR1 is MDHEN and CDR2 SYDVKM. Trimming pared 6 bases from V and 4 bases from J, leaving 18 bases between. The CDR3 runs 15 residues. The DNA of the CDR3 is TGTGCCAGCAGCCCCAGGATGGGGGGTGCAGAGACCCAGTACTTC. This sequence encodes CASSPRMGGAETQYF.

The rearrangement joins TRBV7-9 to TRBJ1-2; no clear D. Deletions cut 6 bases from V and 1 base from J, with 18 bases between. There are 16 residues in the CDR3. In germline, CDR1 is SEHNR, CDR2 FQNEAQ (reference sequence). DNA for the CDR3: TGTGCCAGCAGTTCTGGTGATCGGCCTTATAACTATGGCTACACCTTC. Residues: CASSSGDRPYNYGYTF.

This clonotype was recorded at least ten times. The CDR3 nucleotides read TGTGCCAGCATAGACAGGGGGTTAGGGGTGAACACTGAAGCTTTCTTT. Translating it yields CASIDRGLGVNTEAFF. This chain links TRBV6-1 with TRBJ1-1; 9 nucleotides align to TRBD1. Germline CDR1 reads MNHNS; CDR2 reads SASEGT. This CDR3 region has 16 residues. The ends lost 7 bases at V and 0 bases at J; junction bases unmatched: 9.

Turning to this clonotype: A much larger clone differs by one base, so this may be a read error. The rearrangement joins TRBV27 to TRBJ1-5; 9 bases agree with TRBD1. Germline-derived CDR1 and CDR2 are MNHEY and SMNVEV (reference sequence). J was trimmed by 6 bases and V by 6 bases; bases with no gene match: 6. This CDR3 has 14 amino acids. The CDR3 here is CASSQDRGSQPQHF. CDR3 sequence (DNA): TGTGCCAGCAGCCAGGACAGGGGCTCTCAGCCCCAGCATTTT.